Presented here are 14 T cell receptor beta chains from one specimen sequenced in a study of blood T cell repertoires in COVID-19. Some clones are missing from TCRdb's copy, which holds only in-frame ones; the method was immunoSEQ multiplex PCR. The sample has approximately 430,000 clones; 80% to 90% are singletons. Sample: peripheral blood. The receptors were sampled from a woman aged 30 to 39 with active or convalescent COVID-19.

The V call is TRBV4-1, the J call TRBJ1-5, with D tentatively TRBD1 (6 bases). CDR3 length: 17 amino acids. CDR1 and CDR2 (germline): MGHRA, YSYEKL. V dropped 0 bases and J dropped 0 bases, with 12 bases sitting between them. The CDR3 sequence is CASSQDSPGDSNQPQHF. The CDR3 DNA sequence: TGCGCCAGCAGCCAAGATTCCCCAGGGGATAGCAATCAGCCCCAGCATTTT.

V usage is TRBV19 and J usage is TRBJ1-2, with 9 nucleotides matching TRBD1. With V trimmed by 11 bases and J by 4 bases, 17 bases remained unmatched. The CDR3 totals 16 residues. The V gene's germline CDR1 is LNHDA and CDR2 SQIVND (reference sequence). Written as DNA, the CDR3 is TGTGCCTCCCTGGGACAGGGTGCCACATCCTCCTATGGCTACACCTTC. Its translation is CASLGQGATSSYGYTF.

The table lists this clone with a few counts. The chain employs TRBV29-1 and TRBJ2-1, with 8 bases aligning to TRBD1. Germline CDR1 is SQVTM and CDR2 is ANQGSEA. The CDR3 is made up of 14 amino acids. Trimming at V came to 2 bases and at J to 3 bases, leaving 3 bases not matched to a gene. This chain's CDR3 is CSVETGGHYNEQFF. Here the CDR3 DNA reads TGCAGCGTTGAAACAGGGGGGCACTACAATGAGCAGTTCTTC.

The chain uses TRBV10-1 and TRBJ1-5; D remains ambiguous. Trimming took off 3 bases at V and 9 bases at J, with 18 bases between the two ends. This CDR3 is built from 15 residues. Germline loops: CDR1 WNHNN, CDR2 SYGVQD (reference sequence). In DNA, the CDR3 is TGCGCCAGCAGTGAATGTCGGCCATGGAGTCGGCCCCAGCATTTT. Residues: CASSECRPWSRPQHF.

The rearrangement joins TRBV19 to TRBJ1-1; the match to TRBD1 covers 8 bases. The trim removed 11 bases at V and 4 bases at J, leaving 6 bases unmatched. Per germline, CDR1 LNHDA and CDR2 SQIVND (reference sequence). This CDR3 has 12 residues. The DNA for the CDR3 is TGTGCCTGTCGACAGGGGACCACTGAAGCTTTCTTT. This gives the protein CACRQGTTEAFF.

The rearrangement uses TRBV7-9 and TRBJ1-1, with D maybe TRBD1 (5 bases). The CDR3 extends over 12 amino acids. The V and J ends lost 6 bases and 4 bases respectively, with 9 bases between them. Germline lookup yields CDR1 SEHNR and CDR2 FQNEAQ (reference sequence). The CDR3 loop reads CASSHQGTEAFF. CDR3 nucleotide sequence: TGTGCCAGCAGTCATCAGGGCACTGAAGCTTTCTTT.

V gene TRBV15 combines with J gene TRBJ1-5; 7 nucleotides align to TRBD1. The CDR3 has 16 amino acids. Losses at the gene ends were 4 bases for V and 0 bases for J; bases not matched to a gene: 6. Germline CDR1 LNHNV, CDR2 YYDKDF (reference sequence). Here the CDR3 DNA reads TGTGCCACCAGCAAAGGGACAGACAATAGCAATCAGCCCCAGCATTTT. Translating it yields CATSKGTDNSNQPQHF.

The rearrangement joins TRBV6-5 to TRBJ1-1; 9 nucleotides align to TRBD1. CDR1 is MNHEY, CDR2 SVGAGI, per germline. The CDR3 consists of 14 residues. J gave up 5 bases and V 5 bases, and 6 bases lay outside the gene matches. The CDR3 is CASSNGQGITEAFF. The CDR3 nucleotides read TGTGCCAGCAGTAACGGACAGGGGATTACTGAAGCTTTCTTT.

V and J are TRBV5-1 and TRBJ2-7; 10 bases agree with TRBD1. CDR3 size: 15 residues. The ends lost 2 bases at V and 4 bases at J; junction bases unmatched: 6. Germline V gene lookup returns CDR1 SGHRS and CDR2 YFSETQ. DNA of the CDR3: TGCGCCAGCAGCTTCACCGGGACAGGGGTGTACGAGCAGTACTTC. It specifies CASSFTGTGVYEQYF.

CDR3 sequence reads: CARTGEPYGYTF. The CDR3 DNA follows: TGTGCCAGAACAGGGGAGCCCTATGGCTACACCTTC. The V gene is TRBV27, the J gene TRBJ1-2; TRBD1 matches at 7 bases. Germline CDR1 MNHEY, CDR2 SMNVEV (reference sequence). Trimming removed 9 bases from V and 4 bases from J; junction bases left unmatched: 5. The CDR3 contains 12 residues.

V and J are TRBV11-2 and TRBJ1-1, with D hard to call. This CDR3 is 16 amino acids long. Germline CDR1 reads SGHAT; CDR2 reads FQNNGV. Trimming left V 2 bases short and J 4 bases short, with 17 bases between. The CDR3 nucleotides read TGTGCCAGCAGCTTATTGTCCACCTCCCGAGCCACTGAAGCTTTCTTT. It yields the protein CASSLLSTSRATEAFF.

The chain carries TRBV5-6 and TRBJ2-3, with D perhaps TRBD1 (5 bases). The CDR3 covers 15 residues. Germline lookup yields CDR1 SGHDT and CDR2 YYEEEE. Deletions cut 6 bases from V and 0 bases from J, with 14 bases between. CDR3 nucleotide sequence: TGTGCCAGCATCCCTACAGGTATTAGCACAGATACGCAGTATTTT. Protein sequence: CASIPTGISTDTQYF.

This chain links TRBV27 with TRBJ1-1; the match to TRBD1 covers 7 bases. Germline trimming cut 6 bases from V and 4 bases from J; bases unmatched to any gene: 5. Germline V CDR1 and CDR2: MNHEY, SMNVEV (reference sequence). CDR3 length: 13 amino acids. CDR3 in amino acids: CASRPSGGTEAFF. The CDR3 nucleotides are TGTGCCAGCAGGCCGTCAGGGGGCACTGAAGCTTTCTTT.

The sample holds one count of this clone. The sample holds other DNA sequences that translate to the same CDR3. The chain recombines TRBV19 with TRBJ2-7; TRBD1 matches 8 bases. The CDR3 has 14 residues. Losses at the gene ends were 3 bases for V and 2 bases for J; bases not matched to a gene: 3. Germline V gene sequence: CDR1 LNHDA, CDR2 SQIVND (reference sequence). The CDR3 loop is CASSIGTGPYEQYF. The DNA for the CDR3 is TGTGCCAGTAGTATCGGGACAGGACCCTACGAGCAGTACTTC. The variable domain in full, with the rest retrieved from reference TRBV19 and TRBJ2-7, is DGGITQSPKYLFRKEGQNVTLSCEQNLNHDAMYWYRQDPGQGLRLIYYSQIVNDFQKGDIAEGYSVSREKKESFPLTVTSAQKNPTAFYLCASSIGTGPYEQYFGPGTRLTVT.